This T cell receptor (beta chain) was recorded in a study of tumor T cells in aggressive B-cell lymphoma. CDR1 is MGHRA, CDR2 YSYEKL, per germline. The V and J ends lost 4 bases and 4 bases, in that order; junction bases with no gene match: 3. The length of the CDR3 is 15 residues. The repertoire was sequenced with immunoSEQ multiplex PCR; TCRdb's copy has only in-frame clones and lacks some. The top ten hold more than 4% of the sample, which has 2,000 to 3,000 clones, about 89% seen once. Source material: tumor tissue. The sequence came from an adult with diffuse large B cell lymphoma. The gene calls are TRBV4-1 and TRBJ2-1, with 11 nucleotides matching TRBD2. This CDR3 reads CASSPTSGEYNEQFF. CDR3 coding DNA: TGCGCCAGCAGCCCGACTAGCGGGGAATACAATGAGCAGTTCTTC.